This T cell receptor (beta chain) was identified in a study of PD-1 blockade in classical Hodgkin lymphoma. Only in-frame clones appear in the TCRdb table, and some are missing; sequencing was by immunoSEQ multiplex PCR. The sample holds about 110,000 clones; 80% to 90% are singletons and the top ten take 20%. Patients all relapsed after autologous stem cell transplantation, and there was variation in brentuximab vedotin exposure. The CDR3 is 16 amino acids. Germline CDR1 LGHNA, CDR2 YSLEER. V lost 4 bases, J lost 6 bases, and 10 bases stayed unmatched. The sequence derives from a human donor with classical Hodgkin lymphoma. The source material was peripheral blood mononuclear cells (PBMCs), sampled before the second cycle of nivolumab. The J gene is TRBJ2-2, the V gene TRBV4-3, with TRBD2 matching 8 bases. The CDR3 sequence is CASSLADRLAPGELFF. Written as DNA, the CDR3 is TGCGCCAGCAGCCTAGCAGACCGACTAGCGCCCGGGGAGCTGTTTTTT.